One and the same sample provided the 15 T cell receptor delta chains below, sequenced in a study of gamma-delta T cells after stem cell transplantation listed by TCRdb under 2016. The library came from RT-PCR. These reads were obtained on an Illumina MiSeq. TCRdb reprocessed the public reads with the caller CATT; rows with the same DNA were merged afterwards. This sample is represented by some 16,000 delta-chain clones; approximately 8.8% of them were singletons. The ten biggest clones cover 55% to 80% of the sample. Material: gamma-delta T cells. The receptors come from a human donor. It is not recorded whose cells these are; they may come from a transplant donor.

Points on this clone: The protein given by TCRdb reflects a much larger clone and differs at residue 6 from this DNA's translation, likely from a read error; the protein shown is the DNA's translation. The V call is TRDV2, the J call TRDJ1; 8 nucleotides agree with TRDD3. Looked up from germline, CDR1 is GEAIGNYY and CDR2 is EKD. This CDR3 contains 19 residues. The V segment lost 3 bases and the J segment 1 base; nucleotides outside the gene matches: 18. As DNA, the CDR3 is TGTGCCTGTGACCCTTCGTTTGGCTACCAGGGGGATAGCACCGATAAACTCATCTTT. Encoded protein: CACDPSFGYQGDSTDKLIF.

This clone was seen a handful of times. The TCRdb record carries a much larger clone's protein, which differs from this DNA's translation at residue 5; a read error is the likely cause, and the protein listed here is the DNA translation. The CDR3 loop reads CACDAVHRNGDKLIF. The CDR3 DNA is TGTGCCTGTGACGCCGTTCACCGGAACGGCGATAAACTCATCTTT. J is TRDJ1 and V is TRDV2; D remains ambiguous. The CDR3 runs 15 residues. Germline CDR1 GEAIGNYY, CDR2 EKD. V gave up 3 bases and J gave up 4 bases, with 17 bases separating them.

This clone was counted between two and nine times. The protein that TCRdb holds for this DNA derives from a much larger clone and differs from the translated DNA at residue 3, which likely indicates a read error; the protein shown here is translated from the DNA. CDR3 residues: CARDTVHGGYDPDLYTDKLIF. The CDR3 DNA is TGTGCCCGTGACACCGTCCACGGGGGATACGACCCCGATTTGTACACCGATAAACTCATCTTT. The rearrangement links TRDV2 to TRDJ1, with 10 bases fitting TRDD3. The germline gives CDR1 GEAIGNYY, CDR2 EKD. CDR3 length equals 21 residues.

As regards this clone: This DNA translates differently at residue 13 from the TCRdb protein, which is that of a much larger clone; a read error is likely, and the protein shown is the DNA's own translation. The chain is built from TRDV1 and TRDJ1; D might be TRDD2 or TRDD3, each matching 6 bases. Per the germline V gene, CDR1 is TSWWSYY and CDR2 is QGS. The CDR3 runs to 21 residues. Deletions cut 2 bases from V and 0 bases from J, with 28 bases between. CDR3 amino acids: CALGEMGLLRPFWGYTDKLIF. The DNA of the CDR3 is TGTGCTCTTGGGGAAATGGGCCTCCTACGCCCCTTTTGGGGATACACCGATAAACTCATCTTT.

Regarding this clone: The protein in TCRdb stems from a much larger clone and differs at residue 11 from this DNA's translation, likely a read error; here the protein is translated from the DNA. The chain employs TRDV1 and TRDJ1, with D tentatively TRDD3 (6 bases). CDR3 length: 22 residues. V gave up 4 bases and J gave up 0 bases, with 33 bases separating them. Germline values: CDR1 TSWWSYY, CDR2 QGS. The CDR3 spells CALGAPPMWGVRHFLYTDKLIF. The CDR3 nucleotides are TGTGCTCTTGGGGCTCCTCCTATGTGGGGGGTACGACACTTTTTGTACACCGATAAACTCATCTTT.

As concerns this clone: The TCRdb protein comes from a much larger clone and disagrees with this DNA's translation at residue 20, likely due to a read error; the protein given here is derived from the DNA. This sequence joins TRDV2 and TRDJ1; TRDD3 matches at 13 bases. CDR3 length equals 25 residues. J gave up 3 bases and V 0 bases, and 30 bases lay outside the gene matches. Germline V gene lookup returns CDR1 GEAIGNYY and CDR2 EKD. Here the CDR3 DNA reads TGTGCCTGTGACACCGTGGACCCCACGAGTACTGGGGGATACGCACCCCAACTGTACGCCGATAAACTCATCTTT. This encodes CACDTVDPTSTGGYAPQLYADKLIF.

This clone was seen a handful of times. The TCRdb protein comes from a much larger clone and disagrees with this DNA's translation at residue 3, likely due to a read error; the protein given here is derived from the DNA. CDR3: CARDNLTGGRSWDTRQMFF. The CDR3 region has the DNA TGTGCCCGTGACAACCTTACTGGGGGACGCTCCTGGGACACCCGACAGATGTTTTTC. V gene TRDV2 combines with J gene TRDJ3; TRDD3 matches 9 bases. The CDR3 sequence is 19 residues long. CDR1 and CDR2 from the germline V gene are GEAIGNYY and EKD.

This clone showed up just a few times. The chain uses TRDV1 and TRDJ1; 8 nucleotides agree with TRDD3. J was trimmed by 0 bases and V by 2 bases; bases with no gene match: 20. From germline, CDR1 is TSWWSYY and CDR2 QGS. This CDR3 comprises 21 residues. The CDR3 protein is CALGEMGRRRPCGGYTDKLIF. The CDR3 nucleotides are TGTGCTCTTGGGGAAATGGGCCGCAGACGCCCCTGTGGGGGATACACCGATAAACTCATCTTT.

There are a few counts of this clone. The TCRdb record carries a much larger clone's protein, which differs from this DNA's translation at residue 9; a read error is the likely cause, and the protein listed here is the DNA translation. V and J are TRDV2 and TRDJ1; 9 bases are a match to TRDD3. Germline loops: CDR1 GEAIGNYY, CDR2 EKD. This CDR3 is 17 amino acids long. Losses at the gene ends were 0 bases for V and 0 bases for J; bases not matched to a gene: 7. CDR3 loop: CACDTLGDLINTDKLIF. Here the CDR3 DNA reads TGTGCCTGTGACACCCTGGGGGATCTGATTAACACCGATAAACTCATCTTT.

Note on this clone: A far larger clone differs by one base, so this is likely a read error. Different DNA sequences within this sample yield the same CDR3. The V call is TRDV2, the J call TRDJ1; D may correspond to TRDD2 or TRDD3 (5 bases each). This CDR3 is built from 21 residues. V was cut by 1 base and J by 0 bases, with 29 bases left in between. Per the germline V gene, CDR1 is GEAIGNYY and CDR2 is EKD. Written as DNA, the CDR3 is TGTGCCTGTGACACTATACGCTCTTCCCGTCGTACCGGGCTGTACACCGATAAACTCATCTTT. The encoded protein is CACDTIRSSRRTGLYTDKLIF.

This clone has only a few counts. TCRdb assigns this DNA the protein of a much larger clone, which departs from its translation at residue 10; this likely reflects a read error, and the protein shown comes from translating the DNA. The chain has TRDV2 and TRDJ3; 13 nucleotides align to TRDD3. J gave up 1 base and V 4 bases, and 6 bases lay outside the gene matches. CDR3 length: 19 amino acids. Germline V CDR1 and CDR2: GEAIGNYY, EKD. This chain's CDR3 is CACDLLGDTESWDTRQMFF. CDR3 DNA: TGTGCCTGTGATCTACTGGGGGATACGGAGTCCTGGGACACCCGACAGATGTTTTTC.

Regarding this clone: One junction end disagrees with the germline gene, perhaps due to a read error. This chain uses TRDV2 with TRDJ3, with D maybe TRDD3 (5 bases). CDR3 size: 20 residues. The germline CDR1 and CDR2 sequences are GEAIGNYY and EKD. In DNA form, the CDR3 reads TGTGCCTGTGACAAAACGGAGGGGACTTTAAACTCCTGTGACAGCCGCCCGATGATTTTC. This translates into CACDKTEGTLNSCDSRPMIF.

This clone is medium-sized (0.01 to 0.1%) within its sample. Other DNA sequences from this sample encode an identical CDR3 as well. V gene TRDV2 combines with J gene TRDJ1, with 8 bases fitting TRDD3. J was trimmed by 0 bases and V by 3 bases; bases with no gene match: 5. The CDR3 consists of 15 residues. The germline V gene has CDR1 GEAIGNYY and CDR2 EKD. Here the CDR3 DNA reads TGTGCCTGTGACGTACTGGGGGCCCACACCGATAAACTCATCTTT. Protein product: CACDVLGAHTDKLIF.

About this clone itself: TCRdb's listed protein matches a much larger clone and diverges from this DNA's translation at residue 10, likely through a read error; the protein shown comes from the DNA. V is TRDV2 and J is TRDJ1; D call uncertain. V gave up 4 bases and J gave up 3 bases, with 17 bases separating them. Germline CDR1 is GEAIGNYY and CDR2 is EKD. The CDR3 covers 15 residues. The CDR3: CACDRVSGHADKLIF. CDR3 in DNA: TGTGCCTGTGATAGAGTGTCGGGTCACGCCGATAAACTCATCTTT.

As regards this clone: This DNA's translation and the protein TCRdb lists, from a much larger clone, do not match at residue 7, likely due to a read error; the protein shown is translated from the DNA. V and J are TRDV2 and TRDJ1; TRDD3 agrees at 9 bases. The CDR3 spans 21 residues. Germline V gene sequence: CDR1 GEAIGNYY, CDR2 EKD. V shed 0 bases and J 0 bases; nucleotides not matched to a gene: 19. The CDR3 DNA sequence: TGTGCCTGTGACACCGTTCGAAAAAGTCTGGGGGATGAAACGTACACCGATAAACTCATCTTT. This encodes CACDTVRKSLGDETYTDKLIF.